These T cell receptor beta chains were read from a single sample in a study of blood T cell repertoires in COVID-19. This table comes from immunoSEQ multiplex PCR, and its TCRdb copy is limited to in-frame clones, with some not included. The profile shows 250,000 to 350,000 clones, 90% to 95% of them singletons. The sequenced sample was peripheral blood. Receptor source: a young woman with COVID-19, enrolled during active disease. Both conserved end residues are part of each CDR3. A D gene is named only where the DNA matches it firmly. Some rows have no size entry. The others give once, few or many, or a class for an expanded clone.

CASSSLAGARLDEQFF TGTGCCAGCAGCTCGTTAGCGGGAGCTAGGTTGGATGAGCAGTTCTTC TRBJ2-1 TRBV7-8 TRBD2 -
CASSIDRPGLENEQFF TGTGCCAGTAGTATCGACCGACCGGGACTAGAGAATGAGCAGTTCTTC TRBJ2-1 TRBV19 TRBD2 -
CASSRMTIYDEQFF TGCGCCAGCAGCCGGATGACTATATACGATGAGCAGTTCTTC TRBJ2-1 TRBV5-1 - -
CATSDRTAPSTDTQYF TGTGCCACCAGTGATCGGACAGCACCTAGCACAGATACGCAGTATTTT TRBJ2-3 TRBV24-1 - -
CASSTGAGQPQHF TGTGCCAGCAGTACAGGGGCCGGGCAGCCCCAGCATTTT TRBJ1-5 TRBV2 TRBD1 -
CASAPLVTVNTEAFF TGTGCCAGTGCGCCCCTTGTTACGGTGAACACTGAAGCTTTCTTT TRBJ1-1 TRBV19 - -
CASSGQGLSQPQHF TGTGCCAGCAGTGGACAGGGGCTAAGTCAGCCCCAGCATTTT TRBJ1-5 TRBV2 TRBD1 once
CAWNVPREYNEQFF TGTGCCTGGAATGTACCACGCGAATACAATGAGCAGTTCTTC TRBJ2-1 TRBV30 - -
CASSTVTGPGTEAFF TGTGCCAGTAGTACAGTGACAGGCCCGGGTACTGAAGCTTTCTTT TRBJ1-1 TRBV19 - few
CASSEPGQGASGANVLTF TGTGCCAGCAGTGAACCGGGACAGGGAGCTTCTGGGGCCAACGTCCTGACTTTC TRBJ2-6 TRBV25-1 TRBD1 -
CASTTGPNTEAFF TGTGCCAGCACAACAGGGCCGAACACTGAAGCTTTCTTT TRBJ1-1 TRBV5-4 - -
CASSLGLAGSSYNEQFF TGTGCCAGCAGCTTGGGACTAGCGGGCTCCTCCTACAATGAGCAGTTCTTC TRBJ2-1 TRBV5-4 TRBD2 -
CASSSNMNTEAFF TGTGCCAGCAGTTCGAACATGAACACTGAAGCTTTCTTT TRBJ1-1 TRBV12-3/TRBV12-4 - -
CASRASGTGGYTF TGTGCCAGTAGGGCCTCCGGGACAGGTGGCTACACCTTC TRBJ1-2 TRBV19 TRBD1 -
CASSIRREGTEAFF TGTGCCAGTAGTATACGGAGGGAAGGCACTGAAGCTTTCTTT TRBJ1-1 TRBV19 - -
CASSLEGRGASEAFF TGCGCCAGCAGCTTGGAGGGCAGGGGGGCTTCTGAAGCTTTCTTT TRBJ1-1 TRBV5-1 TRBD1 -
CASSLRLQDTQYF TGTGCCAGCAGCTTACGACTGCAGGATACGCAGTATTTT TRBJ2-3 TRBV13 - -
CASSSRSLGSNQPQHF TGTGCCAGTAGTTCAAGGTCTCTCGGGAGCAATCAGCCCCAGCATTTT TRBJ1-5 TRBV19 - -
CASNGGLFYGYTF TGTGCCAGCAACGGGGGGCTATTCTATGGCTACACCTTC TRBJ1-2 TRBV25-1 - once
CASSKVERGGYTDTQYF TGTGCCAGCAGCAAAGTAGAACGGGGAGGGTACACAGATACGCAGTATTTT TRBJ2-3 TRBV21-1 - -
CASSPLQGGYTF TGCGCCAGCAGCCCTCTGCAGGGCGGCTACACCTTC TRBJ1-2 TRBV4-1 - few
CARSPTSGRAEGSNEQFF TGTGCCAGAAGCCCGACTAGCGGGAGGGCGGAGGGATCCAATGAGCAGTTCTTC TRBJ2-1 TRBV5-3 TRBD2 -
CASSPQGLFNSPLHF TGTGCCAGTAGTCCCCAGGGATTGTTTAATTCACCCCTCCACTTT TRBJ1-6 TRBV19 - -
CASSFGQNQPQHF TGTGCCAGCAGCTTTGGGCAGAATCAGCCCCAGCATTTT TRBJ1-5 TRBV7-9 - -
CASSRTHRALYHSTNEKLFF TGTGCCAGCAGCCGTACACACAGGGCCCTCTACCATTCAACTAATGAAAAACTGTTTTTT TRBJ1-4 TRBV3-1/TRBV3-2 - -
CASTLREGQPQHF TGTGCCAGCACCCTCAGGGAGGGTCAGCCCCAGCATTTT TRBJ1-5 TRBV27 - -
CASSHDRGLAEAFF TGTGCCAGCAGTCACGACAGGGGGCTAGCTGAAGCTTTCTTT TRBJ1-1 TRBV27 TRBD1 -
CASSQEGTDGNTIYF TGCGCCAGCAGCCAAGAGGGGACTGACGGAAACACCATATATTTT TRBJ1-3 TRBV4-1 - -
CASSLSGNQPQHF TGTGCCAGCAGCTTATCAGGGAACCAGCCCCAGCATTTT TRBJ1-5 TRBV7-9 - once
CAWSVSGNTIYF TGTGCCTGGAGTGTTTCAGGAAACACCATATATTTT TRBJ1-3 TRBV30 - -
CASSFPTVLLYTGELFF TGTGCCAGCAGCTTTCCGACAGTGCTCTTATACACCGGGGAGCTGTTTTTT TRBJ2-2 TRBV7-9 - -
CSVDGQGARGYTF TGCAGCGTTGACGGTCAGGGGGCGCGGGGCTACACCTTC TRBJ1-2 TRBV29-1 TRBD1 -
CASGRTGFREEQYF TGCGCCAGCGGACGAACAGGGTTTCGGGAAGAGCAGTACTTC TRBJ2-7 TRBV5-1 - -
CASSITPAGTNQPQHF TGTGCCAGTAGTATTACTCCGGCAGGGACTAATCAGCCCCAGCATTTT TRBJ1-5 TRBV19 - -
CAWTSGGSDEQFF TGTGCCTGGACTAGCGGGGGTTCGGATGAGCAGTTCTTC TRBJ2-1 TRBV30 TRBD2 -
CASSLSTGYGYTF TGTGCCAGCAGTTTATCGACAGGATATGGCTACACCTTC TRBJ1-2 TRBV27 - -
CASSEALHGVGARLMDEQFF TGTGCCAGCAGTGAAGCGCTTCATGGGGTGGGAGCGCGTCTGATGGATGAGCAGTTCTTC TRBJ2-1 TRBV6-1 - -
CAWSEGGSGYTF TGTGCCTGGAGTGAGGGAGGCTCCGGCTACACCTTC TRBJ1-2 TRBV30 - -
CSAKQGLETEAFF TGCAGCGCTAAACAGGGGCTAGAGACTGAAGCTTTCTTT TRBJ1-1 TRBV29-1 TRBD1 -
CASSVESGLYEQYF TGTGCCAGCAGCGTAGAGTCCGGTCTGTACGAGCAGTACTTC TRBJ2-7 TRBV9 - -
CASSQGQAGSGANVLTF TGTGCCAGCAGCCAGGGACAGGCGGGGTCTGGGGCCAACGTCCTGACTTTC TRBJ2-6 TRBV7-6 TRBD1 once
CASSLGLVTYNEQFF TGTGCCAGCAGCTTAGGGCTAGTCACCTACAATGAGCAGTTCTTC TRBJ2-1 TRBV7-2 - -
CASSLSVGAWTGDRVTQYF TGTGCCAGCAGTCTCTCCGTGGGAGCTTGGACAGGGGATCGGGTGACCCAGTACTTC TRBJ2-5 TRBV28 TRBD1 -
CASSLLTGGPNTEAFF TGTGCCAGCAGTTTATTAACAGGGGGCCCGAACACTGAAGCTTTCTTT TRBJ1-1 TRBV27 TRBD1 -
CASSRALNGRDTQYF TGTGCCAGCAGCCGGGCCCTTAACGGGAGAGATACGCAGTATTTT TRBJ2-3 TRBV3-1/TRBV3-2 - -
CASSRTLGGPGSEQYF TGTGCCAGTAGTAGAACCCTAGGGGGCCCGGGGAGCGAGCAGTACTTC TRBJ2-7 TRBV19 TRBD1 -
CASLKPPPESTDTQYF TGTGCCAGCCTAAAACCCCCACCCGAGTCCACAGATACGCAGTATTTT TRBJ2-3 TRBV18 - -
CASGNAGGASALHF TGTGCCAGCGGTAATGCAGGGGGTGCCTCGGCCCTCCACTTT TRBJ1-6 TRBV6-6 TRBD1 -
CASSLPTGELFF TGTGCCAGCAGCTTACCGACCGGGGAGCTGTTTTTT TRBJ2-2 TRBV7-3 - -
CASSRQQTNEKLFF TGTGCCAGCAGTAGACAGCAAACTAATGAAAAACTGTTTTTT TRBJ1-4 TRBV6-5 - -
CASSTRQDYYEQYF TGTGCCAGCAGTACCAGACAGGATTACTACGAGCAGTACTTC TRBJ2-7 TRBV6-5 - -
CATSGPSAAETQYF TGTGCCACCAGTGGACCATCAGCGGCAGAGACCCAGTACTTC TRBJ2-5 TRBV24-1 - -
CASSLGLAGAYEQYF TGTGCCAGCAGCTTAGGACTAGCGGGAGCATACGAGCAGTACTTC TRBJ2-7 TRBV11-2 TRBD2 -
CASSSRQGSSYEQYF TGTGCCAGCAGCTCGAGACAGGGGAGCTCCTACGAGCAGTACTTC TRBJ2-7 TRBV3-1/TRBV3-2 TRBD1 -
CASSIGLSRSYNEQFF TGTGCCAGCAGCATTGGACTCTCACGCTCCTACAATGAGCAGTTCTTC TRBJ2-1 TRBV7-6 - -
CASSETRVRELFF TGTGCCAGCAGTGAAACGAGGGTCAGGGAGCTGTTTTTT TRBJ2-2 TRBV6-1 - -